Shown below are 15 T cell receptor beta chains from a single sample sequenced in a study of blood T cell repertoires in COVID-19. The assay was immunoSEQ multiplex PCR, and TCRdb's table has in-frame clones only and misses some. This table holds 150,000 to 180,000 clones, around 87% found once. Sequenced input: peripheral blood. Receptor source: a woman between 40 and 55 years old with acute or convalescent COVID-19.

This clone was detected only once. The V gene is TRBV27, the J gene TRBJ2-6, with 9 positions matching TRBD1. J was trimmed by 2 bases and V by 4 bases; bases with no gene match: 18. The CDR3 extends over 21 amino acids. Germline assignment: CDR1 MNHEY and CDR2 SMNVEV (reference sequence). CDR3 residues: CASSSRTGPGTGRTGANVLTF. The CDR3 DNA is TGTGCCAGCAGTTCACGCACGGGACCGGGGACAGGGAGGACTGGGGCCAACGTCCTGACTTTC.

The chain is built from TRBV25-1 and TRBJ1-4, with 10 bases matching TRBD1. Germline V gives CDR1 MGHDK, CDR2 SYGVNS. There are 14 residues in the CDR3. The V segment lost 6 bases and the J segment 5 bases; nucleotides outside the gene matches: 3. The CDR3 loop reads CASSDRGQNEKLFF. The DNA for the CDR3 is TGTGCCAGCAGCGACAGGGGGCAAAATGAAAAACTGTTTTTT.

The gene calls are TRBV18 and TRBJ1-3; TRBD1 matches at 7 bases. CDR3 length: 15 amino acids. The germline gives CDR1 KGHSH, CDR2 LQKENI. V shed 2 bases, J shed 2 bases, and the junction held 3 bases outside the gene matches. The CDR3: CASSPTGDTGNTIYF. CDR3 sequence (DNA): TGTGCCAGCTCACCAACAGGGGATACTGGAAACACCATATATTTT.

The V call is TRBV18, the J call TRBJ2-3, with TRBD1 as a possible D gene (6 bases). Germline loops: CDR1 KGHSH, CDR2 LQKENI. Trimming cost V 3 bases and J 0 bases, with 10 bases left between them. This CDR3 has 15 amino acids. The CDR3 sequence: CASSPGQRSTDTQYF. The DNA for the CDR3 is TGTGCCAGCTCACCCGGACAGAGAAGCACAGATACGCAGTATTTT.

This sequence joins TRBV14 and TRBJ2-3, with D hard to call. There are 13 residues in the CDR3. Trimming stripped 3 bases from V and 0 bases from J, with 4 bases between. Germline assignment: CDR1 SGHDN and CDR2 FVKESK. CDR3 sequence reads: CASSQTSTDTQYF. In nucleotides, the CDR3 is TGTGCCAGCAGCCAGACAAGCACAGATACGCAGTATTTT.

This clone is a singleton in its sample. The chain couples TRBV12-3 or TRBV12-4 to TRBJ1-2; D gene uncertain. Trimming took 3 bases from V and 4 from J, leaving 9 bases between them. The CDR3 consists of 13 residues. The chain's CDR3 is CASSFGRPYGYTF. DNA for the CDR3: TGTGCCAGCAGTTTCGGCAGGCCCTATGGCTACACCTTC.

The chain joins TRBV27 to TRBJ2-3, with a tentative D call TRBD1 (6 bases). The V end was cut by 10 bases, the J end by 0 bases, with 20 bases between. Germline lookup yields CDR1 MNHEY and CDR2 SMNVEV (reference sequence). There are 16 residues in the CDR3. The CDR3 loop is CATPKTGKLSTDTQYF. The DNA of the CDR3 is TGTGCCACCCCGAAAACAGGGAAACTTAGCACAGATACGCAGTATTTT.

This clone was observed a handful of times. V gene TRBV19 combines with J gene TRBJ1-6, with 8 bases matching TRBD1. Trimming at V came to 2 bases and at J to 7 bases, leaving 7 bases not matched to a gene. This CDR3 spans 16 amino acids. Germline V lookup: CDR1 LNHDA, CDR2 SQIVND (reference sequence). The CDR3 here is CASSIPPTGGNSPLHF. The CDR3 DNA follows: TGTGCCAGTAGTATACCTCCTACAGGGGGGAATTCACCCCTCCACTTT.

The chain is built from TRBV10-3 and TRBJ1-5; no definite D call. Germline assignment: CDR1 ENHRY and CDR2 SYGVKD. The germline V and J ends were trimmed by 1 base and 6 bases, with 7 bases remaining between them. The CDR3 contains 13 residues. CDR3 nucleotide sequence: TGTGCCATCAGTGAGTGGGGAGGTCAGCCCCAGCATTTT. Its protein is CAISEWGGQPQHF.

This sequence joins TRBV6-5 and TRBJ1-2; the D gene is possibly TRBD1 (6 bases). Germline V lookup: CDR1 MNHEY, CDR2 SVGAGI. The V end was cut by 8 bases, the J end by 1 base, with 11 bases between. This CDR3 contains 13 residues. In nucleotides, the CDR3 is TGTGCCAGCTGGGACACGAATAACTATGGCTACACCTTC. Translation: CASWDTNNYGYTF.

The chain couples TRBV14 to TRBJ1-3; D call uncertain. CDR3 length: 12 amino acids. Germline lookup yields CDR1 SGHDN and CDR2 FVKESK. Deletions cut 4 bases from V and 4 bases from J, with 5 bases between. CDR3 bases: TGTGCCAGCAGCCCGGGGGGAAACACCATATATTTT. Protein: CASSPGGNTIYF. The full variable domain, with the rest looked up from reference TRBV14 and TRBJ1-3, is EAGVTQFPSHSVIEKGQTVTLRCDPISGHDNLYWYRRVMGKEIKFLLHFVKESKQDESGMPNNRFLAERTGGTYSTLKVQPAELEDSGVYFCASSPGGNTIYFGEGSWLTVV.

The CDR3 loop is CASSKLNQPQHF. The CDR3 nucleotides are TGTGCCAGTAGTAAGCTCAATCAGCCCCAGCATTTT. This sequence joins TRBV19 and TRBJ1-5; D not resolved. This CDR3 contains 12 residues. The germline V gene encodes CDR1 LNHDA and CDR2 SQIVND (reference sequence). Trimming pared 4 bases from V and 3 bases from J, leaving 4 bases between.

CDR3: CASSEASDNYGYTF. The CDR3 nucleotides are TGTGCCAGCAGTGAAGCTTCAGATAACTATGGCTACACCTTC. This chain joins TRBV2 and TRBJ1-2; D is uncertain. The CDR3 sequence is 14 residues long. Germline V gives CDR1 SNHLY, CDR2 FYNNEI. Trimming left V 0 bases short and J 1 base short, with 6 bases between.

CDR3 residues: CASSLVVEKLFF. Here the CDR3 DNA reads TGTGCCAGCAGTTTAGTCGTGGAAAAACTGTTTTTT. This chain uses TRBV12-3 or TRBV12-4 with TRBJ1-4; D remains ambiguous. This CDR3 comprises 12 residues. The V end was cut by 1 base, the J end by 8 bases, with 5 bases between.

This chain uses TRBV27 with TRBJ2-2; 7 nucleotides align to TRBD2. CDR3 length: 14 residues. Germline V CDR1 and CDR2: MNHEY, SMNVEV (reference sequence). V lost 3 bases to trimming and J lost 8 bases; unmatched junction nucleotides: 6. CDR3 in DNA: TGTGCCAGCAGTTTTCGACTAGCTTTGGGGGAGCTGTTTTTT. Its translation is CASSFRLALGELFF.